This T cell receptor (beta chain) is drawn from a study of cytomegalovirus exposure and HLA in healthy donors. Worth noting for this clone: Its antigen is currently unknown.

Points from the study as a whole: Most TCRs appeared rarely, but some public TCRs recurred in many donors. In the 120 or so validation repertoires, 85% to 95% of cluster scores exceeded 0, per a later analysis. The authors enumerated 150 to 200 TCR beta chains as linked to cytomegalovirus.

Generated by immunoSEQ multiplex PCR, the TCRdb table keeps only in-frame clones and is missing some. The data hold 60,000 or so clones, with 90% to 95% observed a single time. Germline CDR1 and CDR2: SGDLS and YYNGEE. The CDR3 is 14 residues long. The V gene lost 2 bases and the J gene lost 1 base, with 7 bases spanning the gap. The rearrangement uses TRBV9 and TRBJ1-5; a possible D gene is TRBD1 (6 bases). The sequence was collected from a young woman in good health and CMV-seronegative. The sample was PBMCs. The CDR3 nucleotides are TGTGCCAGCAGCGTTGGACAGAGCAATCAGCCCCAGCATTTT. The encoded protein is CASSVGQSNQPQHF.